Presented here are 10 T cell receptor beta chains from one specimen sequenced in a study of blood T cells in healthy people across ages. The use of a sample-barcoded 5' primer and a J-beta primer mix characterized a second PCR of roughly 7 to 11 cycles. In TCRdb, the 5' RACE reads were re-called with MiXCR into one record per CDR3 protein. The table has about 1,500,000 distinct CDR3 sequences, about 28% seen once; the top ten hold roughly 8%. The sequenced material came from blood. Every receptor here comes from a woman in her twenties or thirties in good health.

This clonotype has ten or more counts. V and J are TRBV10-1 and TRBJ2-3, with no clear D. The CDR3 consists of 13 residues. V lost 0 bases to trimming and J lost 10 bases, with 11 bases between them. The germline V gene has CDR1 WNHNN and CDR2 SYGVQD (reference sequence). The CDR3 DNA is TGCGCCAGCAGTGAGTCGAAGGAGAGTCCGCAGTATTTT. Its translation is CASSESKESPQYF.

The chain combines TRBV12-3 or TRBV12-4 with TRBJ2-6, with D maybe TRBD1 (7 bases). The V end lost 6 bases, the J end lost 3 bases, and 21 bases lay between the germline ends. CDR3 length: 18 amino acids. The CDR3 region has the DNA TGTGCCAGCAGCCCCAGGGGGGAAGGGGCTAGTGGGGCCAACGTCCTGACTTTC. This gives the protein CASSPRGEGASGANVLTF.

This clonotype was counted between two and nine times. This chain joins TRBV18 and TRBJ2-1; 10 nucleotides match TRBD2. Trimming at V came to 1 base and at J to 6 bases, leaving 6 bases not matched to a gene. Germline V gene lookup returns CDR1 KGHSH and CDR2 LQKENI. CDR3 length: 16 amino acids. Written as DNA, the CDR3 is TGTGCCAGCTCACCACGGCAGCGGGAGGGCATCAATGAGCAGTTCTTC. It yields the protein CASSPRQREGINEQFF.

The chain couples TRBV12-3 or TRBV12-4 to TRBJ2-3; 14 nucleotides agree with TRBD2. V shed 0 bases and J 4 bases; nucleotides not matched to a gene: 3. The length of the CDR3 is 17 residues. The CDR3, as DNA: TGTGCCAGCAGTTTAGCGAAGACTAGCGGGGGGGCAGATACGCAGTATTTT. Translation: CASSLAKTSGGADTQYF.

The chain combines TRBV4-1 with TRBJ2-2; 11 nucleotides match TRBD1. The CDR3 covers 19 residues. V gave up 4 bases and J gave up 6 bases; unmatched junction bases: 16. Germline CDR1 MGHRA, CDR2 YSYEKL. The CDR3 loop reads CASSPISFGQGAWAGELFF. The CDR3 bases are TGCGCCAGCAGCCCGATTTCATTTGGACAGGGGGCTTGGGCCGGGGAGCTGTTTTTT.

V and J are TRBV3-1 and TRBJ1-5; D perhaps matches TRBD1 (5 bases). Germline V lookup: CDR1 LGHDT, CDR2 YNNKEL (reference sequence). The CDR3 totals 13 residues. Trimming took 3 bases from V and 6 from J, leaving 9 bases between them. CDR3 in DNA: TGTGCCAGCAGCCAGCTTGGGGGTCAGCCCCAGCATTTT. Amino acids: CASSQLGGQPQHF.

The sample holds many counts of this clonotype. The chain links TRBV11-2 to TRBJ2-1; D not certain. The V gene's germline CDR1 is SGHAT and CDR2 FQNNGV. The CDR3 spans 13 residues. V gave up 6 bases and J gave up 10 bases, with 16 bases separating them. The CDR3 region is CASRSIPRGEQFF. Written as DNA, the CDR3 is TGTGCCAGCAGATCTATCCCCCGAGGCGAGCAGTTCTTC.

This clonotype has at least ten counts. The chain is built from TRBV7-2 and TRBJ2-3; 15 bases agree with TRBD2. CDR3 size: 15 residues. Looked up from germline, CDR1 is SGHTA and CDR2 is FQGNSA. Trimming removed 6 bases from V and 5 bases from J; junction bases left unmatched: 3. DNA of the CDR3: TGTGCCAGCAGTTCGGGACTAGCGGGGGGAGATACGCAGTATTTT. Protein sequence: CASSSGLAGGDTQYF.

This clonotype turned up a few times. The CDR3 region has the DNA TGTGCCAGCAGTTTAGGCGGTAGCGGGTCGGATGAGCAGTTCTTC. Protein: CASSLGGSGSDEQFF. The rearrangement uses TRBV12-3 or TRBV12-4 and TRBJ2-1, with TRBD2 identical over 7 bases. The CDR3 covers 15 residues. V lost 1 base and J lost 8; bases outside the gene matches: 8.

This chain joins TRBV24-1 and TRBJ1-1, with 11 bases matching TRBD1. The germline V gene has CDR1 KGHDR and CDR2 SFDVKD. V was clipped by 3 bases and J by 1 base; unmatched bases: 3. This CDR3 contains 16 residues. The DNA for the CDR3 is TGTGCCACCAGTGATGCCGGGACAGGGGGGAACACTGAAGCTTTCTTT. The encoded protein is CATSDAGTGGNTEAFF.